A selection of T cell receptor beta chains follows, all from one sample in a study of T-cell memory formation after mild COVID-19. TCRdb processed the 5' RACE reads anew with MiXCR; each CDR3 protein has one entry. The profile shows 190,000 or so distinct CDR3 sequences, roughly a tenth of them singletons. Sequencing was performed on PBMCs or a T cell subset sorted from them (not recorded which). These receptors were taken from a young man who had mild COVID-19 (a few samples of this study predate the infection). Cell type and time point are not known. The CDR3 runs from the conserved cysteine through the conserved F or W. A D gene is named only where the DNA matches it firmly. For some rows the clone size is stated as once, few or many, or as a class when expanded; others skip it.

j_call,clone_size,v_call,d_call,cdr3_aa,cdr3_nt
TRBJ1-4,few,TRBV4-3,-,CASQRQGGEKLFF,TGCGCCAGCCAGAGGCAGGGAGGAGAAAAACTGTTTTTT
TRBJ2-7,few,TRBV6-1,-,CASSDWQGSYEQYF,TGTGCCAGCAGTGATTGGCAGGGCTCCTACGAGCAGTACTTC
TRBJ2-5,-,TRBV12-3/TRBV12-4,TRBD1,CASSSTGTAMTQYF,TGTGCCAGCAGTTCAACCGGGACAGCGATGACCCAGTACTTC
TRBJ2-1,-,TRBV5-6,TRBD1,CASSQGADYNEQFF,TGTGCCAGCAGCCAGGGGGCTGACTACAATGAGCAGTTCTTC
TRBJ2-7,few,TRBV5-6,-,CASSVPTTYEQYF,TGTGCCAGCAGCGTCCCAACAACCTACGAGCAGTACTTC
TRBJ2-7,many,TRBV4-2,-,CASSQEVEIGPYEQYF,TGTGCCAGCAGCCAAGAGGTGGAGATCGGCCCCTACGAGCAGTACTTC
TRBJ1-5,-,TRBV20-1,TRBD1,CSASGDRVSNQPQHF,TGCAGTGCCAGTGGAGACAGGGTCAGCAATCAGCCCCAGCATTTT
TRBJ1-2,many,TRBV28,-,CASSSVYGYTF,TGTGCCAGCAGTTCAGTCTATGGCTACACCTTC
TRBJ1-2,many,TRBV5-1,-,CASSFRTAWDGYTF,TGCGCCAGCAGCTTCAGGACGGCCTGGGATGGCTACACCTTC
TRBJ1-2,-,TRBV4-2,-,CASSQDLNFYGYTF,TGTGCCAGCAGCCAAGATTTGAACTTCTATGGCTACACCTTC
TRBJ1-6,many,TRBV7-9,-,CASSSGTYNSPLHF,TGTGCCAGCAGCTCCGGGACCTATAATTCACCCCTCCACTTT
TRBJ2-3,many,TRBV7-9,TRBD2,CASSPGLEGDTQYF,TGTGCCAGCAGCCCCGGACTAGAGGGAGATACGCAGTATTTT
TRBJ1-1,many,TRBV20-1,-,CSARDEGGLSTFF,TGCAGTGCTAGAGATGAAGGAGGGTTGTCGACTTTCTTT
TRBJ1-2,few,TRBV7-2,-,CASKGIRYGYTF,TGTGCCAGCAAGGGGATCCGGTATGGCTACACCTTC
TRBJ2-3,-,TRBV5-4,-,CASSSGRHGQTDTQYF,TGTGCCAGCAGCTCGGGGAGACATGGACAGACGGATACGCAGTATTTT
TRBJ1-5,-,TRBV2,-,CASSERLGDQPQHF,TGTGCCAGCAGTGAGAGGTTAGGAGATCAGCCCCAGCATTTT
TRBJ2-3,-,TRBV27,-,CASSGRECGDTQYF,TGTGCCAGCTCTGGCAGGGAGTGCGGCGATACGCAGTATTTT
TRBJ2-7,-,TRBV7-6,-,CASSTGHLSYEQYF,TGTGCCAGCAGTACTGGACACCTCTCCTACGAGCAGTACTTC
TRBJ2-5,-,TRBV7-6,TRBD1,CASSQRTGQETQYF,TGTGCCAGCAGCCAAAGGACAGGCCAAGAGACCCAGTACTTC
TRBJ2-1,few,TRBV7-9,-,CASSPTIWRDNEQFF,TGTGCCAGCAGCCCGACTATTTGGAGGGACAATGAGCAGTTCTTC
TRBJ2-3,few,TRBV24-1,TRBD1,CATSVGTGSTDTQYF,TGTGCCACCAGTGTCGGGACAGGGAGCACAGATACGCAGTATTTT
TRBJ2-1,-,TRBV2,-,CAVDRSISYNEQFF,TGTGCCGTTGACAGGTCTATCTCCTACAATGAGCAGTTCTTC
TRBJ1-3,few,TRBV12-3/TRBV12-4,-,CASSLSVTIYF,TGTGCCAGCAGTTTAAGTGTCACCATATATTTT
TRBJ2-5,many,TRBV7-9,-,CASSRDVEETQYF,TGTGCCAGCAGCCGGGACGTAGAAGAGACCCAGTACTTC
TRBJ2-7,few,TRBV7-3,-,CASSPGQGGGEQYF,TGTGCCAGCAGCCCCGGACAGGGAGGGGGAGAGCAGTACTTC
TRBJ2-7,-,TRBV6-5,TRBD1,CASLPGQGSYEQYF,TGTGCCAGCCTACCGGGACAGGGTTCCTACGAGCAGTACTTC
TRBJ1-2,few,TRBV4-2,TRBD1,CASSQQGQIYGYTF,TGTGCCAGCAGCCAGCAGGGACAGATCTATGGCTACACCTTC
TRBJ2-4,many,TRBV6-2/TRBV6-3,TRBD2,CASVAGPFQVIQYF,TGTGCCAGTGTAGCGGGTCCCTTCCAGGTCATTCAGTACTTC
TRBJ1-5,-,TRBV6-6,-,CASSYSSNSNQPQHF,TGTGCCAGCAGTTACTCGTCAAATAGCAATCAGCCCCAGCATTTT
TRBJ1-5,-,TRBV12-3/TRBV12-4,-,CASSSGEGNQPQHF,TGTGCCAGCAGTTCGGGGGAGGGGAATCAGCCCCAGCATTTT
TRBJ2-7,-,TRBV6-5,-,CASRTGSYEQYF,TGTGCCAGCAGAACGGGCTCCTACGAGCAGTACTTC
TRBJ1-1,-,TRBV7-3,-,CASSLTKNTEAFF,TGTGCCAGCAGCTTGACAAAAAACACTGAAGCTTTCTTT
TRBJ1-3,few,TRBV2,-,CASSTLPGHRVGNTIYF,TGTGCCAGCAGTACCTTACCGGGACACAGAGTCGGAAACACCATATATTTT
TRBJ1-2,few,TRBV12-3/TRBV12-4,-,CASSFDGGGPYGYTF,TGTGCCAGCAGTTTTGATGGGGGGGGACCCTATGGCTACACCTTC
TRBJ2-1,few,TRBV27,-,CASSLAGGGRLNEQFF,TGTGCCAGCAGTTTAGCCGGGGGAGGCCGGTTGAATGAGCAGTTCTTC
TRBJ2-7,many,TRBV5-6,-,CASSLRVDYEQYF,TGTGCCAGCAGCTTGCGTGTCGACTACGAGCAGTACTTC
TRBJ2-4,-,TRBV11-1,-,CALLRGAKNIQYF,TGTGCCCTCCTTAGGGGGGCCAAAAACATTCAGTACTTC
TRBJ1-2,few,TRBV4-2,-,CASSQVDGYTF,TGTGCCAGCAGCCAAGTGGATGGCTACACCTTC
TRBJ1-4,few,TRBV7-9,-,CASSPRSSTNEKLFF,TGTGCCAGCAGCCCCCGTTCGTCGACTAATGAAAAACTGTTTTTT
TRBJ2-1,-,TRBV7-2,TRBD2,CASSQRLARGQEQFF,TGTGCCAGCAGCCAAAGACTAGCGCGGGGCCAAGAGCAGTTCTTC
TRBJ1-2,few,TRBV20-1,-,CSARHYGYTF,TGCAGTGCGCGTCATTATGGCTACACCTTC
TRBJ2-1,-,TRBV7-3,-,CASSPGGTRTPNEQFF,TGTGCCAGCAGCCCAGGGGGGACTAGGACTCCCAATGAGCAGTTCTTC
TRBJ1-1,-,TRBV7-2,-,CASSLVPGGNTEAFF,TGTGCCAGCAGCTTAGTCCCGGGGGGGAACACTGAAGCTTTCTTT
TRBJ2-1,-,TRBV11-2,-,CASSELGPTNEQFF,TGTGCCAGCAGCGAGCTGGGGCCGACGAATGAGCAGTTCTTC
TRBJ1-1,few,TRBV4-2,-,CASSQDRQAVMNTEAFF,TGTGCCAGCAGCCAAGATCGACAGGCTGTCATGAACACTGAAGCTTTCTTT
TRBJ2-2,few,TRBV29-1,-,CSVEDPRGNTGELFF,TGCAGCGTTGAAGACCCACGCGGGAACACCGGGGAGCTGTTTTTT
TRBJ2-3,-,TRBV30,-,CAWSVSHGRVSTDTQYF,TGTGCCTGGAGTGTATCCCACGGCAGGGTCAGCACAGATACGCAGTATTTT
TRBJ1-1,-,TRBV7-2,-,CASSFYTLFDTEAFF,TGTGCCAGCAGCTTCTATACGCTCTTCGACACTGAAGCTTTCTTT
TRBJ1-6,once,TRBV7-3,-,CASSLTRQRGENSPLHF,TGTGCCAGCAGCTTAACGCGGCAGCGGGGAGAGAATTCACCCCTCCACTTT
TRBJ2-3,few,TRBV12-5,-,CASGASTSTDTQYF,TGTGCTAGTGGTGCCTCGACTAGCACAGATACGCAGTATTTT
TRBJ2-7,few,TRBV20-1,TRBD2,CSAMTSGGALLYEQYF,TGCAGTGCTATGACTAGCGGGGGAGCCCTCCTCTACGAGCAGTACTTC
TRBJ2-3,many,TRBV7-2,-,CASSLGLDVDTQYF,TGTGCCAGCAGCTTAGGATTAGATGTAGATACGCAGTATTTT
TRBJ2-5,few,TRBV4-3,-,CASSQDARETQYF,TGCGCCAGCAGCCAAGATGCCCGAGAGACCCAGTACTTC
TRBJ1-2,few,TRBV6-1,-,CASSEASVKYGYTF,TGTGCCAGCAGTGAAGCTTCCGTTAAATATGGCTACACCTTC
TRBJ2-1,-,TRBV2,-,CASSARQPLSYGEQFF,TGTGCCAGCAGTGCCCGACAGCCTCTCTCCTATGGTGAGCAGTTCTTC
TRBJ1-3,-,TRBV6-6,-,CASSSGTQNTIYF,TGTGCCAGCAGTTCGGGGACGCAAAACACCATATATTTT
TRBJ2-3,-,TRBV20-1,-,CSARDTRGTETDTQYF,TGCAGTGCTAGAGATACGCGGGGAACTGAGACAGATACGCAGTATTTT
TRBJ2-3,-,TRBV5-1,-,CASSSSPRGSGLMDTQYF,TGCGCCAGCAGCTCCAGCCCTCGGGGTAGCGGTCTCATGGATACGCAGTATTTT
TRBJ2-7,-,TRBV20-1,TRBD1,CSAAGTGTYEQYF,TGCAGTGCTGCCGGGACAGGGACCTACGAGCAGTACTTC
TRBJ1-6,many,TRBV28,-,CAGCDTGSNSPLHF,TGTGCCGGCTGCGATACGGGGAGTAATTCACCCCTCCACTTT